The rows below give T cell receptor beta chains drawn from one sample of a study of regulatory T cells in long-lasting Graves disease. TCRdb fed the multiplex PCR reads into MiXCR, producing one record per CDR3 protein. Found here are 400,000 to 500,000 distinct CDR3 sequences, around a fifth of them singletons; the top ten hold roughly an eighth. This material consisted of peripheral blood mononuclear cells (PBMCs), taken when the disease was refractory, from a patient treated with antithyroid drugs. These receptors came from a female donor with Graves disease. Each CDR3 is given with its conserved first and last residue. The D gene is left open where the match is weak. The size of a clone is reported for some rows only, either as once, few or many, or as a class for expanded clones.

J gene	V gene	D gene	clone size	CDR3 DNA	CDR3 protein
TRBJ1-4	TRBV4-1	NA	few	TGCGCCAGCAGCCAACTGACAGTTGAAAAACTGTTTTTT	CASSQLTVEKLFF
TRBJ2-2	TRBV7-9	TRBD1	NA	TGTGCCAGCAGCTCCACGACAGGGGGGACCGGGGATCTGTTTTTT	CASSSTTGGTGDLFF
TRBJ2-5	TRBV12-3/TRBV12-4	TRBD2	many	TGTGCCAGCAGTTATCGGGAGGGCCGAGAGACCCAGTACTTC	CASSYREGRETQYF
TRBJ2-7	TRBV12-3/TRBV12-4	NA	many	TGTGCCAGCAACGGGAGTGGGGAGCGGGAGCAGTACTTC	CASNGSGEREQYF
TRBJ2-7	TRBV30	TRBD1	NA	TGTGCCTGGACCGGGACAGGTTCCTACGAGCAGTACTTC	CAWTGTGSYEQYF
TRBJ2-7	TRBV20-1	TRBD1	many	TGCAGTGCTAGGGGACAGTCCTTCTACGAGCAGTACTTC	CSARGQSFYEQYF
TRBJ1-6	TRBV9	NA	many	TGTGCCAGCAGCGTAGAGGGACGTTGGGGATCACCCCTCCACTTT	CASSVEGRWGSPLHF
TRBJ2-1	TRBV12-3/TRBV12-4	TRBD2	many	TGTGCCAGCAGTTTAGGGGGACTAGCGGGACACGCTTTCTTC	CASSLGGLAGHAFF
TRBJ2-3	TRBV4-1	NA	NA	TGCGCCAGCAGCGGAGTAACAGATACGCAGTATTTT	CASSGVTDTQYF
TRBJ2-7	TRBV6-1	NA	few	TGTGCCAGCAGTGATGAGAGACAGCGCCGCTACGAGCAGTACTTC	CASSDERQRRYEQYF
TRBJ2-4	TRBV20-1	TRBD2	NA	TGCAGTGCTCCAACCGTAGCGGGACCGAACATTCAGTACTTC	CSAPTVAGPNIQYF
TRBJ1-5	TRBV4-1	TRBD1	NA	TGCGCCAGCAGCCGGGTCGTGACAGGGGGCGCCCCAGGCAATCAGCCCCAGCATTTT	CASSRVVTGGAPGNQPQHF
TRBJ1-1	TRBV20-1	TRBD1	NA	TGCAGTGCTTCTACCCCGGACAGGATGAACACTGAAGCTTTCTTT	CSASTPDRMNTEAFF
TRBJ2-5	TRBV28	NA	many	TGTGCCAGCAGTTTATCGCCCCCAGGGCTCCAAGAGACCCAGTACTTC	CASSLSPPGLQETQYF
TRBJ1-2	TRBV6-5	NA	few	TGTGCCAGCAGTTACACCGACATTTCTGGTGGCTACACCTTC	CASSYTDISGGYTF
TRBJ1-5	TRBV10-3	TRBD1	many	TGTGCCACCGGGACAGCCCAGAGCAATCAGCCCCAGCATTTT	CATGTAQSNQPQHF
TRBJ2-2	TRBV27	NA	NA	TGTGCCAGCAGTCTCGATGGGTCGGGCGGGGAGCTGTTTTTT	CASSLDGSGGELFF
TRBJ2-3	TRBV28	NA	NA	TGTGCCGGCAGCGACCTCTACGGGGAGGGCACAGATACGCAGTATTTT	CAGSDLYGEGTDTQYF
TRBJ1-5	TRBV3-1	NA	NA	TGTGCCAGCAGCCGAAGTATGACCAGCAATCAGCCCCAGCATTTT	CASSRSMTSNQPQHF
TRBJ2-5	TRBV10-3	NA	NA	TGTGCCGCCGGGGGCAGGGCCGGAGGAGAGACCCAGTACTTC	CAAGGRAGGETQYF
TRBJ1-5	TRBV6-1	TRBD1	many	TGTGCCAGCAGCACCGGACAGGTCAATCAGCCCCAGCATTTT	CASSTGQVNQPQHF
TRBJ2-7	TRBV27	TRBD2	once	TGTGCCAGCAGTCTCCTAGCGGGAGGCTTCTACGAGCAGTACTTC	CASSLLAGGFYEQYF
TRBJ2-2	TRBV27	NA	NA	TGTGCCAGCAGTTCCGCGCAGGGCACGAACACCGGGGAGCTGTTTTTT	CASSSAQGTNTGELFF
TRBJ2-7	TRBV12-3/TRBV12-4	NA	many	TGTGCCAGCGGCCGCGCGTCTCGAGGCGAGCAGTACTTC	CASGRASRGEQYF
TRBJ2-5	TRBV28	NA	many	TGTGCCAGCAGTTTCTCCCCTCCGGGGACCCAGTACTTC	CASSFSPPGTQYF
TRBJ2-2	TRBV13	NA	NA	TGTGCCAGCAGCTCCCTGGGCGAGGAGCTGTTTTTT	CASSSLGEELFF
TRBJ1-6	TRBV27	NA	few	TGTGCCAGCAGTTTATGGACCTCGGGAAATTCACCCCTCCACTTT	CASSLWTSGNSPLHF
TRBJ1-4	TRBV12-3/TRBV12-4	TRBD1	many	TGTGCCAGTCTTTCAGGGGGCGCAACTAATGAAAAACTGTTTTTT	CASLSGGATNEKLFF
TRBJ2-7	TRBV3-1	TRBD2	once	TGTGCCAGCAGCAGGGGAGGGGTCTACGAGCAGTACTTC	CASSRGGVYEQYF
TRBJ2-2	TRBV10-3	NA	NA	TGTGCCATCAGTGAGTCATGGGGGTTGGACACCGGGGAGCCGTTTTTT	CAISESWGLDTGEPFF
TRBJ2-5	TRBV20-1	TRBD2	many	TGCAGTGCCAGGACTAGCGGACTTCAAGAGACCCAGTACTTC	CSARTSGLQETQYF
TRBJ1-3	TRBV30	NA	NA	TGTGCCTGGAGTGAAGGCAGGGGTGTGAACACCATATATTTT	CAWSEGRGVNTIYF
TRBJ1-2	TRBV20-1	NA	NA	TGCAGTGCTAGAGTTTCTGACAGGTCGATAAATGCGGGGACTGGCTACACCTTC	CSARVSDRSINAGTGYTF
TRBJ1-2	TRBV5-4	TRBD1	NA	TGTGCCAGCAGCTTCAAGGGGGCAGATTATGGCTACACCTTC	CASSFKGADYGYTF
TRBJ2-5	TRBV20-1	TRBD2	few	TGCAGTGCTAGAGATCCTAGCGGGAGTGAGACCCAGTACTTC	CSARDPSGSETQYF
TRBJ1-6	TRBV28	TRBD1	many	TGTGCCAGCAGCCCAAACCTGGGACAGGGAGAAACATGGGATTCACCCCTCCACTTT	CASSPNLGQGETWDSPLHF
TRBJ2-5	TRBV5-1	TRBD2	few	TGCGCCAGCAGGGTCCTAGCGGGTACCCAAGAGACCCAGTACTTC	CASRVLAGTQETQYF
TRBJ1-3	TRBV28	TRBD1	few	TGTGCCAGCATCGAGACAGGGCAAGGAAACACCATATATTTT	CASIETGQGNTIYF
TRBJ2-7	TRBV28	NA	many	TGTGCCAGCAGTCAACGTCCAGGGATCGGCCTTACCTACGAGCAGTACTTC	CASSQRPGIGLTYEQYF
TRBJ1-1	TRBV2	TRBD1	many	TGTGCCAGCAGGCAGGGGGCTTCTACCCCCCAAGCTTTCTTT	CASRQGASTPQAFF
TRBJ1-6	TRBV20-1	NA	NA	TGCAGTGCTAGAGATTTGGAGGGGGGGCGTCCTAATTCACCCCTCCACTTT	CSARDLEGGRPNSPLHF
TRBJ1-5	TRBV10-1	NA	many	TGCGCCAGCAGGAGCGGTTGCGCAGAACCAGATTATAGCAATCAGCCCCAGCATTTT	CASRSGCAEPDYSNQPQHF
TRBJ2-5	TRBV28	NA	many	TGTGCCAGCACCAACGTGGAAGAGACCCAGTACTTC	CASTNVEETQYF
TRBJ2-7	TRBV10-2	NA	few	TGCGCCAGCAGTGGCGTCCACTCCTTCGAGCAGTACTTC	CASSGVHSFEQYF
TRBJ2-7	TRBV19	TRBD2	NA	TGTGCCAGCCGAGCGGGAGGGCTGTACGAGCAGTACTTC	CASRAGGLYEQYF
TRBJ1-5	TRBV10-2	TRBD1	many	TGCGCCAGCAGTGGGGACAGAGCCTCCAATCAGCCCCAGCATTTT	CASSGDRASNQPQHF
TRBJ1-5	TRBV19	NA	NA	TGTGCCAGTAAGGCCCTCACCGGCAATCAGCCCCAGCATTTT	CASKALTGNQPQHF
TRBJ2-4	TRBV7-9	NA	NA	TGTGCCAGCAGCCGTCCCCGGAGCGGACAGAGTAGCGTGGACAAAAACATTCAGTACTTC	CASSRPRSGQSSVDKNIQYF
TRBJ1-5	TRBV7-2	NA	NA	TGTGCCAGCAGCTTAGAGACAGATAGCAATCAGCCCCAGCATTTT	CASSLETDSNQPQHF
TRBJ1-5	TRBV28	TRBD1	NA	TGTGCCAGCAGTTTATTCCGGGACAGGGGGCGAAATCAGCCCCAGCATTTT	CASSLFRDRGRNQPQHF
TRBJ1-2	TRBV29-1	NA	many	TGCAGCGGCTTTAGCGTCGGGCTCCCCAGAGGCTACACCTTC	CSGFSVGLPRGYTF
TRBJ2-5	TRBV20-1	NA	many	TGCAGTGCTAGGGGCTTCGCGGGTGGGGGAGAGACCCAGTACTTC	CSARGFAGGGETQYF
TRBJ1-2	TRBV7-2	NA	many	TGTGCCAGCAGCCATCCGCCCCGATTCTATGGCTACACCTTC	CASSHPPRFYGYTF
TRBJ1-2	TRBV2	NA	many	TGTGCCAGCAGTGACATGGGCTATGGCTACACCTTC	CASSDMGYGYTF
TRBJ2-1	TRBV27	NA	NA	TGTGCCAGCCTCCTTGGCCATGAGCAGTTCTTC	CASLLGHEQFF
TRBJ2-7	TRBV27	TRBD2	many	TGTGCCAGCAGTCGGACTAGCTCCGAGCAGTACTTC	CASSRTSSEQYF
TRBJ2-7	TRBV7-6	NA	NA	TGTGCCAGCAGTCCGAGCGGCACCCCCTACGAGCAGTACTTC	CASSPSGTPYEQYF
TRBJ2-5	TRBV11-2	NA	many	TGTGCCAGCAGCTTAGATTTACAGCAAGAGACCCAGTACTTC	CASSLDLQQETQYF